The 11 T cell receptor beta chains presented below share a single source sample, sequenced in a study of patients and donors after allogeneic stem cell transplantation. TCRdb passed the RT-PCR reads through MiXCR, listing each CDR3 protein once. Of about a million distinct CDR3 sequences detected, around 17% appear once; the ten largest clones hold about 6%. The material sequenced was blood, either unsorted or a sorted T cell fraction (not recorded which). These receptors all come from a human donor who was either an allogeneic HSCT recipient or a stem cell or donor lymphocyte infusion donor (not recorded which). It is not recorded whose cells these are; they may come from a transplant donor.

This clonotype was observed a few times. The genes are TRBV4-2 and TRBJ2-1, with unresolved D. This CDR3 is 14 amino acids long. Trimming left V 0 bases short and J 8 bases short, with 11 bases between. CDR1 and CDR2 (germline): LGHNA, YNFKEQ. The CDR3 region is CASSQEALSDEQFF. The CDR3 DNA reads as TGTGCCAGCAGCCAAGAGGCCCTGTCGGATGAGCAGTTCTTC.

This clonotype was observed once. The genes are TRBV5-5 and TRBJ2-5; 13 positions agree with TRBD2. V trimming: 2 bases; J trimming: 5 bases; junction bases outside the gene matches: 6. The CDR3 sequence is 16 residues long. CDR1 and CDR2 (germline): SGHKS, YYEKEE (reference sequence). The CDR3 region has the DNA TGTGCCAGCAGCTTTTCACTAGCGGGAGGGCCGGAGACCCAGTACTTC. It codes for CASSFSLAGGPETQYF.

The chain has TRBV7-9 and TRBJ1-2; D gene ambiguous. There are 13 residues in the CDR3. Per the germline V gene, CDR1 is SEHNR and CDR2 is FQNEAQ (reference sequence). Trimming cost V 1 base and J 4 bases, with 7 bases left between them. The CDR3 loop reads CASSLEVAYGYTF. The CDR3, as DNA: TGTGCCAGCAGCTTAGAAGTAGCCTATGGCTACACCTTC.

V and J are TRBV5-1 and TRBJ1-2, with TRBD1 identical over 10 bases. The CDR3 extends over 15 amino acids. V gave up 4 bases and J gave up 3 bases; unmatched junction bases: 6. Germline CDR1 SGHRS, CDR2 YFSETQ. Here the CDR3 reads CASSGDRGAHYGYTF. CDR3 DNA sequence: TGCGCCAGCAGCGGGGACAGGGGCGCCCACTATGGCTACACCTTC. The whole variable domain, filled in from reference TRBV5-1 and TRBJ1-2, reads KAGVTQTPRYLIKTRGQQVTLSCSPISGHRSVSWYQQTPGQGLQFLFEYFSETQRNKGNFPGRFSGRQFSNSRSEMNVSTLELGDSALYLCASSGDRGAHYGYTFGSGTRLTVV.

The chain couples TRBV10-3 to TRBJ2-7, with TRBD2 matching over 7 bases. The CDR3 has 12 amino acids. Unmatched junction bases numbered 0, after V lost 4 bases and J lost 3 bases. CDR1 and CDR2 from the germline V gene are ENHRY and SYGVKD. The CDR3 protein is CAISGGGYEQYF. The CDR3 region has the DNA TGTGCCATCAGTGGGGGGGGCTACGAGCAGTACTTC.

CDR3 nucleotide sequence: TGTGCCAGCAGTTTCGGCAGGGGTCGTGGAAACACCATATATTTT. Protein: CASSFGRGRGNTIYF. The J gene is TRBJ1-3, the V gene TRBV12-3 or TRBV12-4; TRBD1 might be the D (6 bases). Trimming stripped 3 bases from V and 3 bases from J, with 12 bases between. The CDR3 length is 15 residues.

The V gene is TRBV30, the J gene TRBJ1-5, with unresolved D. This CDR3 has 13 residues. Germline lookup yields CDR1 GTSNPN and CDR2 SVGIG (reference sequence). The ends were cut back, 5 bases at V and 0 bases at J, with 8 bases in the middle. DNA of the CDR3: TGTGCCTGGGGTCACAGTAGCAATCAGCCCCAGCATTTT. Its protein product is CAWGHSSNQPQHF.

The table lists this clonotype with many counts. The V gene is TRBV5-1, the J gene TRBJ1-6; 10 bases align to TRBD1. The germline V gene has CDR1 SGHRS and CDR2 YFSETQ. The CDR3 totals 15 residues. V was pared by 4 bases and J by 7 bases, with 5 bases of the junction left unmatched. In DNA form, the CDR3 reads TGCGCCAGCAGCGTAAGACAGGGGGCGAATTCACCCCTCCACTTT. Protein sequence: CASSVRQGANSPLHF. The complete variable domain, with remaining parts taken from reference TRBV5-1 and TRBJ1-6, reads KAGVTQTPRYLIKTRGQQVTLSCSPISGHRSVSWYQQTPGQGLQFLFEYFSETQRNKGNFPGRFSGRQFSNSRSEMNVSTLELGDSALYLCASSVRQGANSPLHFGNGTRLTVT.

J is TRBJ1-4 and V is TRBV11-2, with TRBD1 identical over 7 bases. Per germline, CDR1 SGHAT and CDR2 FQNNGV. The trim removed 5 bases at V and 2 bases at J, leaving 11 bases unmatched. The length of the CDR3 is 17 residues. CDR3 sequence (DNA): TGTGCCAGCAGCCCCAGGGGGGACAGAGGGACTAATGAAAAACTGTTTTTT. This sequence encodes CASSPRGDRGTNEKLFF.

This chain joins TRBV9 and TRBJ1-1; D gene uncertain. Per the germline V gene, CDR1 is SGDLS and CDR2 is YYNGEE. Trimming took off 0 bases at V and 1 base at J, with 7 bases between the two ends. The CDR3 contains 14 residues. The CDR3 is CASSVATGNTEAFF. Written as DNA, the CDR3 is TGTGCCAGCAGCGTAGCTACGGGGAACACTGAAGCTTTCTTT. Filled out from reference TRBV9 and TRBJ1-1, the complete variable domain reads DSGVTQTPKHLITATGQRVTLRCSPRSGDLSVYWYQQSLDQGLQFLIQYYNGEERAKGNILERFSAQQFPDLHSELNLSSLELGDSALYFCASSVATGNTEAFFGQGTRLTVV.

V gene TRBV12-3 or TRBV12-4 combines with J gene TRBJ2-5; TRBD1 aligns across 8 bases. Trimming at V came to 7 bases and at J to 5 bases, leaving 12 bases not matched to a gene. CDR3 length: 15 residues. The CDR3 protein is CASTATGQGRETQYF. In nucleotides, the CDR3 is TGTGCCAGCACCGCTACCGGACAGGGCAGGGAGACCCAGTACTTC.